This T cell receptor beta chain was observed in a study of T cell responses to AZD1222 COVID-19 vaccine. Whole-study findings and limits: After two AZD1222 doses, spike-specific TCR breadth and depth rose versus day 0. The donors showed a predominance of white British ancestry and of females, with possible underestimation of clonal diversity. Sampling that yielded the repertoires occurred only after the peak T cell response.

This CDR3 region has 14 residues. After removal of 5 bases from V and 4 bases from J, the junction contained 5 bases not matched to a gene. The germline gives CDR1 MNHEY, CDR2 SMNVEV (reference sequence). Here immunoSEQ multiplex PCR was the method, and the copy in TCRdb shows in-frame clones only, minus some. The table includes 150,000 or so clones, about nine tenths detected once. About this clone: Its antigen is undetermined.

The TCR was taken from an adult in good health. The chain joins TRBV27 to TRBJ1-1; 9 nucleotides line up with TRBD1. This specimen was peripheral blood, taken on day 0 of MenACWY control vaccination. CDR3 nucleotide sequence: TGTGCCAGCAGTGTACAGGGGGCAGGCACTGAAGCTTTCTTT. It encodes CASSVQGAGTEAFF.